This T cell receptor beta chain emerged from a study of sequential checkpoint blockade in melanoma. Treatment defined: randomized to nivolumab then ipilimumab (arm A) or the reverse (arm B). Patients had received no earlier DNA-damaging chemotherapy. From thawed PBMCs, live CD3+CD8+ cells negative for CD19 and CD56 were sorted. By proportion, this clone is medium-sized. The table came from immunoSEQ multiplex PCR; TCRdb's copy has only in-frame clones and leaves some out. Among roughly 16,000 clones listed, roughly 70% were seen once. The sequencing used CD8+ T cells sorted from blood (inferred from file names), collected from a patient given nivolumab and ipilimumab in sequence. This clonotype was sampled from a human donor with melanoma.

The CDR3 nucleotides are TGCGCCAGCAGCCAATACAGGGGTAGTGGAAACACCATATATTTT. Translating gives CASSQYRGSGNTIYF. This rearrangement joins TRBV4-3 to TRBJ1-3, with TRBD1 matching over 7 bases. Germline trimming cut 2 bases from V and 3 bases from J; bases unmatched to any gene: 4. This CDR3 is 15 amino acids long. Germline V lookup: CDR1 LGHNA, CDR2 YSLEER.